The 23 T cell receptor beta chains below were found in one sample sequenced in a study of siplizumab effects on memory and regulatory T cells. Assay used: immunoSEQ multiplex PCR; TCRdb lists only in-frame clones, some missing. The sample carries more than 95,000 clones, 93% recorded once. Sequencing was performed on CD4+ T cells sorted from blood. These receptors were taken from a human donor in good health.

The chain employs TRBV6-1 and TRBJ1-6; 8 bases map to TRBD1. This CDR3 is built from 14 residues. After removal of 5 bases from V and 8 bases from J, the junction contained 5 bases not matched to a gene. The germline V gene encodes CDR1 MNHNS and CDR2 SASEGT. CDR3 bases: TGTGCCAGCAGTATTACAGGGGGAGATTCACCCCTCCACTTT. Residues: CASSITGGDSPLHF.

Here the CDR3 reads CASRETGNTGELFF. CDR3 nucleotides: TGTGCCAGCAGGGAGACAGGGAACACCGGGGAGCTGTTTTTT. The chain is built from TRBV25-1 and TRBJ2-2; tentatively, D is TRBD1 (6 bases). Germline-derived CDR1 and CDR2 are MGHDK and SYGVNS. This CDR3 spans 14 amino acids. V lost 6 bases to trimming and J lost 1 base, with 9 bases between them.

For this clone: Other nucleotide sequences from this sample produce the same CDR3. J is TRBJ2-7 and V is TRBV10-3; possibly TRBD1 for D (6 bases). V was shortened by 6 bases and J by 1 base, with 7 bases between the two germline ends. There are 12 residues in the CDR3. Germline lookup yields CDR1 ENHRY and CDR2 SYGVKD. The CDR3 protein is CAISGTSYEQYF. The CDR3 nucleotides read TGTGCCATCAGCGGGACATCCTACGAGCAGTACTTC.

The V and J genes are TRBV15 and TRBJ2-1; D may be TRBD2 (6 bases). The CDR3 runs to 16 residues. V was cut by 5 bases and J by 0 bases, with 14 bases left in between. Germline V gene lookup returns CDR1 LNHNV and CDR2 YYDKDF (reference sequence). CDR3 sequence reads: CATSRGLSSSYNEQFF. DNA of the CDR3: TGTGCCACCAGCCGAGGACTATCCAGCTCCTACAATGAGCAGTTCTTC.

The rearrangement uses TRBV10-3 and TRBJ1-1; TRBD1 is a possible D gene (6 bases). The V gene's germline CDR1 is ENHRY and CDR2 SYGVKD. With 4 bases removed from V and 1 base from J, the gap between germline ends came to 13 bases. This CDR3 is 15 amino acids long. DNA of the CDR3: TGTGCCATCAGTGGTATGGGGGCGGGGAACACTGAAGCTTTCTTT. It specifies CAISGMGAGNTEAFF.

The count of this clone is one. This rearrangement joins TRBV4-1 to TRBJ2-1; 8 positions match TRBD2. Trimming took 1 base from V and 9 from J; bases not matched to a gene: 23. CDR3 length: 20 residues. Germline CDR1 is MGHRA and CDR2 is YSYEKL. DNA for the CDR3: TGCGCCAGCAGCCAAGTGGCGGGGGGTTTGGGTACTAGAGGGGAGGGTGAGCAGTTCTTC. Encoded protein: CASSQVAGGLGTRGEGEQFF.

This rearrangement joins TRBV9 to TRBJ2-3; 7 bases match TRBD2. J gave up 1 base and V 4 bases, and 6 bases lay outside the gene matches. CDR1 is SGDLS, CDR2 YYNGEE, per germline. This CDR3 has 15 amino acids. CDR3 in amino acids: CASSSSGGRTDTQYF. The CDR3 DNA is TGTGCCAGCAGCTCGTCGGGGGGACGCACAGATACGCAGTATTTT. The whole variable domain, remainder taken from reference TRBV9 and TRBJ2-3, is DSGVTQTPKHLITATGQRVTLRCSPRSGDLSVYWYQQSLDQGLQFLIQYYNGEERAKGNILERFSAQQFPDLHSELNLSSLELGDSALYFCASSSSGGRTDTQYFGPGTRLTVL.

The chain uses TRBV4-1 and TRBJ1-3; tentative D call: TRBD1 (6 bases). The CDR3 spans 16 residues. Germline V CDR1 and CDR2: MGHRA, YSYEKL. Trimming removed 0 bases at V and 4 bases at J, with 13 bases between. The CDR3 nucleotides read TGCGCCAGCAGCCAAGATCCAGGGGTGGACGGAAACACCATATATTTT. It codes for CASSQDPGVDGNTIYF.

This rearrangement joins TRBV2 to TRBJ2-7; D tentatively reads TRBD1 or TRBD2 (5 bases each). CDR1 and CDR2 (germline): SNHLY, FYNNEI. The CDR3 sequence is 13 residues long. Trimming left V 3 bases short and J 3 bases short, with 9 bases between. The CDR3 nucleotides read TGTGCCAGCAGTGACTTTGGGGGCTACGAGCAGTACTTC. It encodes CASSDFGGYEQYF.

V is TRBV30 and J is TRBJ1-2; D ambiguous. The V end lost 4 bases, the J end lost 3 bases, and 9 bases lay between the germline ends. The CDR3 runs 12 residues. Germline-derived CDR1 and CDR2 are GTSNPN and SVGIG (reference sequence). CDR3 nucleotides: TGTGCCTGGACTCCTGGTGACTATGGCTACACCTTC. Protein product: CAWTPGDYGYTF.

This chain uses TRBV10-2 with TRBJ2-2; D ambiguous. The V gene lost 3 bases and the J gene lost 11 bases, with 13 bases spanning the gap. The germline V gene has CDR1 WSHSY and CDR2 SAAADI. There are 13 residues in the CDR3. The CDR3 nucleotides read TGCGCCAGCAGTGACGGACCGGCGGAAGAGCTGTTTTTT. It specifies CASSDGPAEELFF.

This chain joins TRBV19 and TRBJ1-5; 7 bases align to TRBD1. Trimming removed 4 bases from V and 7 bases from J; junction bases left unmatched: 7. CDR3 length: 14 amino acids. Germline CDR1 LNHDA, CDR2 SQIVND (reference sequence). CDR3 DNA sequence: TGTGCCAGTAGTAGGACAGGCGTCAGGCAGCCCCAGCATTTT. Amino acid sequence: CASSRTGVRQPQHF.

This clone was counted a single time. The chain joins TRBV7-9 to TRBJ1-3, with a tentative D call TRBD1 (6 bases). V was shortened by 2 bases and J by 1 base, with 6 bases between the two germline ends. Germline V CDR1 and CDR2: SEHNR, FQNEAQ (reference sequence). The CDR3 totals 14 residues. The CDR3 bases are TGTGCCAGCAGCTTACAGGGGTCTGGAAACACCATATATTTT. It specifies CASSLQGSGNTIYF.

This sequence joins TRBV5-6 and TRBJ1-2; D remains unclear. Trimming cost V 4 bases and J 0 bases, with 10 bases left between them. CDR1 is SGHDT and CDR2 is YYEEEE in the germline V gene. CDR3 length equals 14 residues. CDR3 in amino acids: CASSRRGPNYGYTF. The CDR3 DNA reads as TGTGCCAGCAGCCGCCGGGGTCCTAACTATGGCTACACCTTC.

This sequence joins TRBV6-1 and TRBJ1-6; D may be TRBD1 (5 bases). This CDR3 spans 14 amino acids. Looked up from germline, CDR1 is MNHNS and CDR2 is SASEGT. V was cut by 7 bases and J by 0 bases, with 7 bases left in between. The CDR3 DNA sequence: TGTGCCAGCAAGGGACGCTCCTATAATTCACCCCTCCACTTT. As protein: CASKGRSYNSPLHF.

The gene calls are TRBV6-6 and TRBJ1-5; D perhaps matches TRBD1 (6 bases). V was clipped by 8 bases and J by 0 bases, with 11 bases between them. Germline V lookup: CDR1 MNHNY, CDR2 SVGAGI (reference sequence). The CDR3 covers 14 residues. CDR3 coding DNA: TGTGCCAGCTCCGGGGGGCGTAGCAATCAGCCCCAGCATTTT. Its protein product is CASSGGRSNQPQHF.

This clone was found once. This chain connects TRBV2 to TRBJ1-1, with D possibly matching TRBD1 (5 bases). This CDR3 spans 14 amino acids. V was clipped by 1 base and J by 5 bases, with 11 bases between them. Germline CDR1 reads SNHLY; CDR2 reads FYNNEI. The CDR3 DNA reads as TGTGCCAGCAGTGAAGGTGGGGCTACTACTGAAGCTTTCTTT. Protein sequence: CASSEGGATTEAFF.

V is TRBV7-9 and J is TRBJ1-6; tentative D call: TRBD1 (5 bases). CDR1 is SEHNR, CDR2 FQNEAQ, per germline (reference sequence). The length of the CDR3 is 16 residues. With 5 bases removed from V and 11 bases from J, the gap between germline ends came to 22 bases. The CDR3 DNA sequence: TGTGCCAGCAGCGCAAAACCCGGGACGGAGGAGACACCCCTCCACTTT. Translated: CASSAKPGTEETPLHF. The variable domain in full, completed from reference TRBV7-9 and TRBJ1-6, reads DTGVSQNPRHKITKRGQNVTFRCDPISEHNRLYWYRQTLGQGPEFLTYFQNEAQLEKSRLLSDRFSAERPKGSFSTLEIQRTEQGDSAMYLCASSAKPGTEETPLHFGNGTRLTVT.

The chain employs TRBV9 and TRBJ1-2, with TRBD1 matching 10 bases. Per the germline V gene, CDR1 is SGDLS and CDR2 is YYNGEE. V lost 2 bases to trimming and J lost 7 bases; unmatched junction nucleotides: 11. The CDR3 spans 16 residues. The CDR3: CASSVSSGTGDRGYTF. The DNA for the CDR3 is TGTGCCAGCAGCGTTTCGAGTGGGACAGGGGACCGTGGCTACACCTTC.

This clone was found once. The CDR3, as DNA: TGTGCCTGTTGGGGAATCACAGATACGCAGTATTTT. Encoded protein: CACWGITDTQYF. J is TRBJ2-3 and V is TRBV30; D not resolved. CDR3 size: 12 residues. Germline-derived CDR1 and CDR2 are GTSNPN and SVGIG (reference sequence). V lost 6 bases, J lost 2 bases, and 9 bases lay in between.

The chain recombines TRBV7-9 with TRBJ2-7, with 10 bases aligning to TRBD2. CDR3 length: 16 amino acids. Unmatched junction bases numbered 11, after V lost 7 bases and J lost 2 bases. The V gene's germline CDR1 is SEHNR and CDR2 FQNEAQ (reference sequence). The CDR3 here is CASNGPSGSNPYEQYF. The DNA of the CDR3 is TGTGCCAGCAATGGCCCTAGCGGGAGCAACCCCTACGAGCAGTACTTC.

The rearrangement uses TRBV7-8 and TRBJ2-7; TRBD1 agrees at 9 bases. This CDR3 has 14 amino acids. V shed 5 bases and J 4 bases; nucleotides not matched to a gene: 6. CDR1 is SGHVS, CDR2 FQNEAQ, per germline. CDR3 sequence: CASSVTGGPYEQYF. The CDR3, as DNA: TGTGCCAGCAGCGTCACAGGGGGCCCTTACGAGCAGTACTTC. The complete variable domain, with remaining parts taken from reference TRBV7-8 and TRBJ2-7, reads GAGVSQSPRYKVAKRGQDVALRCDPISGHVSLFWYQQALGQGPEFLTYFQNEAQLDKSGLPSDRFFAERPEGSVSTLKIQRTQQEDSAVYLCASSVTGGPYEQYFGPGTRLTVT.

The chain carries TRBV7-9 and TRBJ1-2; weak D call: TRBD1 (6 bases). CDR1 is SEHNR, CDR2 FQNEAQ, per germline (reference sequence). Deletions cut 2 bases from V and 2 bases from J, with 12 bases between. This CDR3 has 15 amino acids. The CDR3 bases are TGTGCCAGCAGCTTAAAAGACAGGCAAAACTATGGCTACACCTTC. Residues: CASSLKDRQNYGYTF.